The clone carrying this TCR beta chain was recorded once. Sequenced by immunoSEQ multiplex PCR; TCRdb stores in-frame clones only, minus some. The sample lists about 660,000 clones, around 87% occurring once. This CDR3 has 16 residues. Germline values: CDR1 SGHRS, CDR2 YFSETQ. The J segment lost 2 bases and the V segment lost 1 base, leaving 5 bases of the junction unmatched. The data derive from a study of shared T cell receptors in the human thymus. These records were also assigned to another study, of human thymus T cells. Per that study: Thymus tissue was removed during corrective cardiac surgery. An apparent bias in V and J gene usage was seen in thymic and blood repertoires. Unrelated people showed highly overlapping thymic repertoires, related research reported.

This TCR was recovered from a boy under two years old with a congenital heart defect. The gene calls are TRBV5-1 and TRBJ2-7, with 11 bases aligning to TRBD2. The sample taken for sequencing was thymocytes. The CDR3 DNA is TGCGCCAGCAGCTTGAAAGGACTAGCGGGTCCCTACGAGCAGTACTTC. It is translated as CASSLKGLAGPYEQYF.